The clone carrying this T cell receptor beta chain has more than one count but fewer than ten. Its target is unknown. This entry comes from a study of T-cell reconstitution after alpha-beta-depleted transplantation in children. Overall study results and limits: By about two months after transplant, alpha-beta T cells reportedly arose from several hundred graft clones that had expanded. At one year after transplant, newly produced T cells mostly accounted for T-cell counts and diversity. Surviving recipient T cells and thymic progenitors accounted for the high day-60 TCRbeta diversity observed in some patients.

TCRbeta library construction was performed incorporating unique molecular identifiers. TCRdb redid the calling of the PCR reads with MiXCR, one entry per CDR3 protein. Seen here are about 580,000 distinct CDR3 sequences, 25% to 30% observed once, and the top ten hold 30% to 40%. Germline loops: CDR1 SQVTM, CDR2 ANQGSEA. The CDR3 is 13 amino acids. V shed 8 bases and J shed 7 bases, with 20 bases lying between them. The origin of this receptor is a boy under three years old with Wiskott-Aldrich syndrome, due to receive a stem cell transplant. The chain joins TRBV29-1 to TRBJ1-2; D is uncertain. The material sequenced was PBMCs, taken before TCRalphabeta/CD19-depleted stem cell transplant. CDR3 region: CSSLTGGGGGYTF. The CDR3 nucleotides read TGCAGCAGCCTGACGGGTGGAGGTGGTGGCTACACCTTC.